Described below is a single T cell receptor beta chain sequence and its context. No antigen is known for it. The data originate from a study of T cell repertoires in cytomegalovirus infection. Study background: From public TCR beta signatures came an indication of both CMV infection and matching HLA type. General observations from the study: Dominating the ex vivo response were TCR beta clonotypes that were CMV-specific and HLA-C-restricted. Using cumulative public TCR beta family frequency, the authors identified those who carried CMV together with the relevant HLA.

TCRdb analysed the reads with MiXCR anew, one entry per CDR3 protein. Among around 130,000 distinct CDR3 sequences listed, roughly 9% were seen once. Germline loops: CDR1 SQVTM, CDR2 ANQGSEA. J gave up 1 base and V 5 bases, and 6 bases lay outside the gene matches. The CDR3 totals 14 residues. The chain uses TRBV29-1 and TRBJ1-1; 8 bases agree with TRBD1. The origin of this receptor is a human donor in good health (CMV status not recorded). Some clones in this sample may be carry-over from other donors' samples. The sample comprised PBMCs. The CDR3 DNA is TGCAGCGTTACACCGGGACAGGCGAACACTGAAGCTTTCTTT. Its protein product is CSVTPGQANTEAFF.